This TCR beta chain was sequenced for a study of STAT3 mutations in large granular lymphocyte leukemia. Study-level findings and limits: In T-cell large granular lymphocyte leukemia, about half of patients showed multiple immunodominant subclonotypes.

Germline V lookup: CDR1 MGHRA, CDR2 YSYEKL. Trimming shortened V by 7 bases and J by 5 bases, and 18 bases separated the two germline ends. The CDR3 extends over 15 amino acids. As for this clone: Its specificity is unknown.

Method: immunoSEQ multiplex PCR; TCRdb's copy keeps in-frame clones and lacks some. The table records 1,000 or so clones, 30% to 35% of them present only once. The V gene is TRBV4-1, the J gene TRBJ1-5, with D uncertain. Specimen: PBMCs. The sequence came from a human donor with T large granular lymphocyte leukemia. Some clones in this sample may be carry-over from other donors' samples. The CDR3, as DNA: TGCGCCAGCACCCAGCCTTGGAAGAGGTATCAGCCCCAGCATTTT. It specifies CASTQPWKRYQPQHF.